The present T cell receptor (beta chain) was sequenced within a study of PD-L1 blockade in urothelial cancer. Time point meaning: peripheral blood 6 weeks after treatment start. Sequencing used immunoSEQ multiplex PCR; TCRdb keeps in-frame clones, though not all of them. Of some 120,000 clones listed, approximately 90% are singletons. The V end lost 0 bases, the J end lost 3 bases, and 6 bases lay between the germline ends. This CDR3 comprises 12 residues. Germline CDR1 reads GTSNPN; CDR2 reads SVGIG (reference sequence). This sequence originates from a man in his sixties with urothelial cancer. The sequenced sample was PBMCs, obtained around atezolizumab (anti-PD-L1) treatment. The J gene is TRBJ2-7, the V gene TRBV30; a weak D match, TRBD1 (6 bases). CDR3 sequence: CAWSVQGYEQYF. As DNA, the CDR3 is TGTGCCTGGAGTGTACAGGGCTACGAGCAGTACTTC.